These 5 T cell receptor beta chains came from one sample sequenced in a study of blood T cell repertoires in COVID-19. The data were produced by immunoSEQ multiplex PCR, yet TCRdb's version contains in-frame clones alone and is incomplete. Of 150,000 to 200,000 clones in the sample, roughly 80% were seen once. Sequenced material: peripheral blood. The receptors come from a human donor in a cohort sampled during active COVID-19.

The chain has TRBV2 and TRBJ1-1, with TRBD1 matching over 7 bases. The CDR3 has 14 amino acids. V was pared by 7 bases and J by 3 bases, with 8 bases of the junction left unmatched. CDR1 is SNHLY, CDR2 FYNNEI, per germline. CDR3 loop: CASIRRGRDTEAFF. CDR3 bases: TGTGCCAGCATACGTAGGGGGCGCGACACTGAAGCTTTCTTT.

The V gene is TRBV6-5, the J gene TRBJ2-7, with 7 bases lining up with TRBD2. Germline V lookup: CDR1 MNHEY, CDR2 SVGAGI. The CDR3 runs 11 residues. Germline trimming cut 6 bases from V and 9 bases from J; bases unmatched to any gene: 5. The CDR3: CASRAWGGQYF. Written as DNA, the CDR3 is TGTGCCAGCAGAGCTTGGGGGGGGCAGTACTTC.

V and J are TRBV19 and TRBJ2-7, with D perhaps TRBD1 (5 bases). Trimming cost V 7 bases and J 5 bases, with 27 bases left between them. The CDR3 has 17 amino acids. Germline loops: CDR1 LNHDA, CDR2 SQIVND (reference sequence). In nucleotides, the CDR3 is TGTGCCAGTAAGGGGCCCGGATCAAGAGTCAAAGGGAACGAGCAGTACTTC. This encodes CASKGPGSRVKGNEQYF.

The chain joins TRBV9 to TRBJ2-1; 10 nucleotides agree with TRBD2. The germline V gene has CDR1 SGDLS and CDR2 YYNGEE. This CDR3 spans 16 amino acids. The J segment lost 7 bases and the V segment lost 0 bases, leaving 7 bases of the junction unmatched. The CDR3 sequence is CASSVVSGGAGNEQFF. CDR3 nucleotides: TGTGCCAGCAGCGTAGTGAGCGGGGGGGCAGGGAATGAGCAGTTCTTC.

The CDR3: CASSSPWTGHMNTEAFF. CDR3 coding DNA: TGTGCCAGCAGCTCCCCCTGGACAGGACACATGAACACTGAAGCTTTCTTT. V usage is TRBV7-9 and J usage is TRBJ1-1, with TRBD1 identical over 7 bases. CDR1 is SEHNR and CDR2 is FQNEAQ in the germline V gene (reference sequence). V dropped 4 bases and J dropped 0; count of bases not matched to a gene: 11. The CDR3 length is 17 residues.